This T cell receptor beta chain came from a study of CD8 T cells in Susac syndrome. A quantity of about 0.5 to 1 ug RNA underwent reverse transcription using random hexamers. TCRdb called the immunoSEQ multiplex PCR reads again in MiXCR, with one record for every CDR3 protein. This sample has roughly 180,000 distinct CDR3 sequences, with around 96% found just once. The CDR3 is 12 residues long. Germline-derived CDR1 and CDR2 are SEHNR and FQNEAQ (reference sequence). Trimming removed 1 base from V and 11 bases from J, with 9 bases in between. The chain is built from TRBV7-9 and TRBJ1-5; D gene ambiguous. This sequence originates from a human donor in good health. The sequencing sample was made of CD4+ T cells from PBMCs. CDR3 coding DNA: TGTGCCAGCAGCTTAGGTTCCTCGGCCCAGCATTTT. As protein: CASSLGSSAQHF.